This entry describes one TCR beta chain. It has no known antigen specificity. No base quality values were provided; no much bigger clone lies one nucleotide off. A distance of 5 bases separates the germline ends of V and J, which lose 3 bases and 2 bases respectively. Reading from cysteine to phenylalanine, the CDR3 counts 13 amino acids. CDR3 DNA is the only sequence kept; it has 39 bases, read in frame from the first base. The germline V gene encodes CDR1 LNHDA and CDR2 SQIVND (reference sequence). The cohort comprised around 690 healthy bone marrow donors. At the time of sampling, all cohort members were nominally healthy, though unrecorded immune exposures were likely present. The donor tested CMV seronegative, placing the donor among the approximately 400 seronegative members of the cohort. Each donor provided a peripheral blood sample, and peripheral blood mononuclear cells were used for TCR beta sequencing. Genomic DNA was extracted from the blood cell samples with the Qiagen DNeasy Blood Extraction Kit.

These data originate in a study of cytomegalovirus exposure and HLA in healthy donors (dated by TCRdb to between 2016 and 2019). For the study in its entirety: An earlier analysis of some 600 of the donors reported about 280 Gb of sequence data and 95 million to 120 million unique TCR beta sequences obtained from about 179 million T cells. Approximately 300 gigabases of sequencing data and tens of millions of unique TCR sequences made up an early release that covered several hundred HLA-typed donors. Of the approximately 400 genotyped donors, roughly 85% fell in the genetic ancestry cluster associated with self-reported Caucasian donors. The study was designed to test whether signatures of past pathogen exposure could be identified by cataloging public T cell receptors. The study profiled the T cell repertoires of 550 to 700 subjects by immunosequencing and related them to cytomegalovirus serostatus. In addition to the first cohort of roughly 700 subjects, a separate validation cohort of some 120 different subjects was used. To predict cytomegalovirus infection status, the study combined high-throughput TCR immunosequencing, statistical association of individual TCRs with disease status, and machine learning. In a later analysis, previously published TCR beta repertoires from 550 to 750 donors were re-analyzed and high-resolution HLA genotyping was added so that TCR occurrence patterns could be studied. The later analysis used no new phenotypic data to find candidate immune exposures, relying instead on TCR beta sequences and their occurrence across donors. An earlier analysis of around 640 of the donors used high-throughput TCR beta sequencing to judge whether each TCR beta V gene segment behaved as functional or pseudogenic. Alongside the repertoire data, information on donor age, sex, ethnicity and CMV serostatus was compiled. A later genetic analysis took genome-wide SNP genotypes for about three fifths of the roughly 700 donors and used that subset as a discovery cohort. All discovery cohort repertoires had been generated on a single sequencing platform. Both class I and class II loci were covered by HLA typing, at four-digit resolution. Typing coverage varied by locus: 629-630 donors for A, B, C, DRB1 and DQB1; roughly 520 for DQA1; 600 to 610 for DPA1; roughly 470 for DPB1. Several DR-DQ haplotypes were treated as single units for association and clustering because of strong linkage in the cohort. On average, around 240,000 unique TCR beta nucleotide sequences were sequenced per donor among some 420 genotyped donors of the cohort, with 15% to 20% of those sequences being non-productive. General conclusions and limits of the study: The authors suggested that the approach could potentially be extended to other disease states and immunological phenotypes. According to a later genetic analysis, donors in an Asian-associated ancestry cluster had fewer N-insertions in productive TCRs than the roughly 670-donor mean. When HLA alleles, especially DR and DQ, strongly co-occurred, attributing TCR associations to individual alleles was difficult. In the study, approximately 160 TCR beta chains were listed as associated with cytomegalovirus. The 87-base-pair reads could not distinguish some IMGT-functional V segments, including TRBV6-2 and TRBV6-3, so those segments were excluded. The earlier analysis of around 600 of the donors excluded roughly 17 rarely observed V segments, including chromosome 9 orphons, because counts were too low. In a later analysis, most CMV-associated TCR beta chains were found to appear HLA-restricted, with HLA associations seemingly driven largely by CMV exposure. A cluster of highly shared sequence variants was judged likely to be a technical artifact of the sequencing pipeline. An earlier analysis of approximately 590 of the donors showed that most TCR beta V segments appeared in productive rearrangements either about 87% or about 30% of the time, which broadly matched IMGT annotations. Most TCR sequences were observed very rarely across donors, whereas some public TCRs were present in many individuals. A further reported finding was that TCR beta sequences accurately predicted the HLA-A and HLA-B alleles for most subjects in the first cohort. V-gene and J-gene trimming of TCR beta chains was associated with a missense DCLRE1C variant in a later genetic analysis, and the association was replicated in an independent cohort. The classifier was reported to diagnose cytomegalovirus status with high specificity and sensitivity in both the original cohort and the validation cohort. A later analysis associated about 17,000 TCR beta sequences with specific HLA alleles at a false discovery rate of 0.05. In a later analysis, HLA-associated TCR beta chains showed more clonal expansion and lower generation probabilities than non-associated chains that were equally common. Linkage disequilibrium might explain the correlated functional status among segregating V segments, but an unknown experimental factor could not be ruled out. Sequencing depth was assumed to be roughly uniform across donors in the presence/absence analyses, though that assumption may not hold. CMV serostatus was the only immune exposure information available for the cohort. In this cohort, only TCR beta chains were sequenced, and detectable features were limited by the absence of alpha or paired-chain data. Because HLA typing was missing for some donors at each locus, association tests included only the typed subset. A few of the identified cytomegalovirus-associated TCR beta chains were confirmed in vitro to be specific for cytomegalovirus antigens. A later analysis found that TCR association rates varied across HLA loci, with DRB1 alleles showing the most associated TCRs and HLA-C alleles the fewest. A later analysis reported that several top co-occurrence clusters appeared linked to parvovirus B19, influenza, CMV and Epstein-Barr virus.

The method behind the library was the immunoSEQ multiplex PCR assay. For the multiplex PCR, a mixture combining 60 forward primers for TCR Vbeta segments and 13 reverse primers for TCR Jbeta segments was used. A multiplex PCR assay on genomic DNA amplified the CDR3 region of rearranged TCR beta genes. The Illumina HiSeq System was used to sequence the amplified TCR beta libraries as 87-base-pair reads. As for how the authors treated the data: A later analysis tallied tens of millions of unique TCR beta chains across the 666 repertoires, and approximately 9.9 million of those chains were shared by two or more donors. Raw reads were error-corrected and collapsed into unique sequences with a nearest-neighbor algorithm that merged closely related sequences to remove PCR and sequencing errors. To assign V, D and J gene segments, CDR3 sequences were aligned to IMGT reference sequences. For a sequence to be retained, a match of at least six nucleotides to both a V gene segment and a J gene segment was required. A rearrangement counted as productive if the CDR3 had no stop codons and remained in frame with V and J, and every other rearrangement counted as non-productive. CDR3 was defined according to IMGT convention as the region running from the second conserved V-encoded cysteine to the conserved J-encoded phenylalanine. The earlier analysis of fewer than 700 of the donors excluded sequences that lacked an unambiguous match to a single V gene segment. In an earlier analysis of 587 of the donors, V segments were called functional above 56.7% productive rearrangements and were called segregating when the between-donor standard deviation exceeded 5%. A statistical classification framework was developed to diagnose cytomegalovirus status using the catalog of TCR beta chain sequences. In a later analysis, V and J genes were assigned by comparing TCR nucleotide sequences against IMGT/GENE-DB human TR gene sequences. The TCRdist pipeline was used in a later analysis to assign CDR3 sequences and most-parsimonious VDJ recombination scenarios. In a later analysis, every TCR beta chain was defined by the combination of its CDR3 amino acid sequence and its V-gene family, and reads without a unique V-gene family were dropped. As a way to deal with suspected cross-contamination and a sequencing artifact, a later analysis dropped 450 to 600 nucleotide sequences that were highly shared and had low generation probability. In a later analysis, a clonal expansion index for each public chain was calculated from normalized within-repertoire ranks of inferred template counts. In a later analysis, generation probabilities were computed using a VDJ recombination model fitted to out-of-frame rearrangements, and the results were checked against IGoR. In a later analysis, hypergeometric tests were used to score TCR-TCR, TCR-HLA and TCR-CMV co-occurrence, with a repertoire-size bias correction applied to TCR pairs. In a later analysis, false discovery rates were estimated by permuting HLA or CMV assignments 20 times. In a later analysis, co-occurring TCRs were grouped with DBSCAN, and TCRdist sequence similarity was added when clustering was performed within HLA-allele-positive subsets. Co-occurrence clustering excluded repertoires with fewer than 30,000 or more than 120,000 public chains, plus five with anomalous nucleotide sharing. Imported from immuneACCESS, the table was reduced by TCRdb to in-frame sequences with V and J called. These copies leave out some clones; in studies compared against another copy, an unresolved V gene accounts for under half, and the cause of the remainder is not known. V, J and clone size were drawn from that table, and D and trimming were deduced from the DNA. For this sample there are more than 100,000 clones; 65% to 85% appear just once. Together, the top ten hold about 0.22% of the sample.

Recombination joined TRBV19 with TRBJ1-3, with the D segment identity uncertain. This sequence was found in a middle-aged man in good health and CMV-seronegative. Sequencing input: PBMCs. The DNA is TGTGCCAGTAGTATCGGGGCTGGAAACACCATATATTTT. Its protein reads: CASSIGAGNTIYF.